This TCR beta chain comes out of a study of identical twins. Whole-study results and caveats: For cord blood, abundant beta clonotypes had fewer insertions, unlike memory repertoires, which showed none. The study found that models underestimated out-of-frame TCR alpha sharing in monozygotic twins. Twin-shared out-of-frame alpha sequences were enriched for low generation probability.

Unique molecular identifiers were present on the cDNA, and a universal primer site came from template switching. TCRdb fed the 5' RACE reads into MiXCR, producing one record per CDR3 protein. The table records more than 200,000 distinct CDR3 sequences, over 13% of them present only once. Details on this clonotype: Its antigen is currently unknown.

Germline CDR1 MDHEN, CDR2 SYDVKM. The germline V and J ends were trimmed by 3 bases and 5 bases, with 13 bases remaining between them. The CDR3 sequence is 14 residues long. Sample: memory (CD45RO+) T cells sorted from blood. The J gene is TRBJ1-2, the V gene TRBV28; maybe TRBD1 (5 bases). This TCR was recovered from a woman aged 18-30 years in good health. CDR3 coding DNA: TGTGCCAGCAGTTTCTCTCCCCAGGGTTATGGCTACACCTTC. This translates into CASSFSPQGYGYTF.